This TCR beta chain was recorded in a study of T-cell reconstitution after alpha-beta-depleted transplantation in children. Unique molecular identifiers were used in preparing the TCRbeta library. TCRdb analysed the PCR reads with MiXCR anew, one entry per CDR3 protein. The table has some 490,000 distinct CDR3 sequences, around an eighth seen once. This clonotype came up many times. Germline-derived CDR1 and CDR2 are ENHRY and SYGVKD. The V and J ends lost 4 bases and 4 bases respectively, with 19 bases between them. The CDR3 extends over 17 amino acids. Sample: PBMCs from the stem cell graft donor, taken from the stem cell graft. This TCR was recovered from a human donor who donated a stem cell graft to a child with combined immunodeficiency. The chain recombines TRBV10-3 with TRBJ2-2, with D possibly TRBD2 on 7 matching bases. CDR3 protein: CAISVGGGGRTTGELFF. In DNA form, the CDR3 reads TGTGCCATCAGTGTTGGCGGGGGCGGCCGGACCACCGGGGAGCTGTTTTTT.